This T cell receptor beta chain comes out of a study of glioma-infiltrating T cells after dendritic cell vaccination (dated by TCRdb to 2016 to 2018). Study-level background: The cohort included some 15 glioblastoma patients drawn from Phase I and II dendritic cell vaccination trials, of whom 9 were newly diagnosed and 6 had recurrent disease. Patients received autologous tumor lysate-pulsed dendritic cell vaccination between 2003 and 2012. The vaccine was prepared from monocyte-derived dendritic cells that were cultured for more than six days with IL-4 and GM-CSF and then pulsed overnight with autologous tumor lysate. Each patient got three intradermal injections of the dendritic cell vaccine, spaced at biweekly intervals, in the arm below the axilla. In glioblastoma patients vaccinated with dendritic cells, deep sequencing of TCR beta CDR3 regions served to measure the amount of tumor-infiltrating lymphocytes and to compare repertoires between tumor and blood. TCR sequencing metrics, including TIL content and tumor-blood repertoire overlap, were correlated with survival after dendritic cell vaccination.

TCRB CDR3 regions were amplified from about 2 ug genomic DNA, or all available DNA if less, using the immunoSEQ assay. The multiplex PCR relied on 60 forward primers for TCR V beta segments and 13 reverse primers for J beta segments. To estimate reads per starting template, synthetic control templates were spiked into each sample at limiting dilution. Sequencing produced 87 bp reads on the Illumina HiSeq System. On the authors' methods: PCR and sequencing errors were removed by a nearest neighbor algorithm that merged closely related sequences. TCR overlap was defined as the percentage of unique tumor TCR beta sequences that were also present in the same patient's peripheral blood. This is the immuneACCESS table as TCRdb keeps it, with only in-frame sequences that have V and J called. A part of the clones is gone; compared with another copy, unresolved V genes explain less than half, and the rest is unexplained. D and trimming come from the DNA, and the V and J calls and clone size come from that table. This sample is represented by about 92,000 clones; about nine tenths of them were singletons. 15% to 19% of the sample is in the top ten clones.

Trimming leaves V shorter by 0 bases and J shorter by 0 bases, with the junction holding 7 bases beyond the gene matches. The cysteine opens and the phenylalanine closes a CDR3 of 17 amino acids. Only the CDR3 region is kept as DNA, spanning 51 bases read in frame from base 1. Based on the germline V gene (reference sequence), the CDR1 and CDR2 sequences are SGHNT and YYREEE. Selection of patients required sufficient residual fresh-frozen tumor tissue and over two years of available survival data. None of the glioblastoma patients carried an isocitrate dehydrogenase mutation, although molecular status otherwise varied. PBMC were collected before vaccination, two weeks after the third vaccination, and at tumor progression if progression occurred. The Qiagen DNeasy Blood extraction Kit was used to extract genomic DNA. For this clone: What this receptor recognizes is not known. Nothing much larger sits one base from this clone, and base qualities are not available.

Points the paper makes about the study in general: TCR clonality showed no direct relationship with survival, which suggests that a diverse polyclonal response may be important. Higher estimated pretreatment TIL content predicted longer time to progression and overall survival after dendritic cell vaccination. The three-group TCR overlap response model was characterized as speculative, and prospective validation of the model was stated to be required. The cohort was small and heterogeneous, few patients had complete blood and tumor sets, and even fewer had initial-recurrent tumor pairs.

This TCR derives from a human donor with glioblastoma. Recombination linked TRBV5-4 to TRBJ2-7, with 9 bases aligning to TRBD2. The sequences come from blood, collected before dendritic cell vaccination. Here the CDR3 is given as CASSLGGLADTSYEQYF. In nucleotides, the sequence is TGTGCCAGCAGCTTGGGGGGACTAGCTGACACCTCCTACGAGCAGTACTTC.